This TCR beta chain was found in a study of blood T cell repertoires in COVID-19. Study context: Acute and convalescent COVID-19 samples came from the United States, Italy and Spain. PBMCs, B-cell-depleted T cells, or T cells were the source of the cDNA or gDNA that made up the material.

In the original workflow: Nucleated cell number was recorded as an estimate derived from reference gene primer amplification. Measured with immunoSEQ multiplex PCR; TCRdb has only the in-frame clones, and not every one. V, J and clone size derive from that table, while D and trimming were established from the DNA sequence. Among about 320,000 clones, roughly nine tenths were seen once, and the ten largest hold 8.5% to 14%. Seattle enrolled patients during active infection and tracked them longitudinally. The clonotype originates from a woman in her 30s with COVID-19, enrolled during active disease. Input material: peripheral blood.

The CDR3 is CASRGGVEAFF. The CDR3 DNA reads TGTGCCAGCAGGGGAGGGGTGGAAGCTTTCTTT. The V call is TRBV3-1 (or the pseudogene TRBV3-2), the J call TRBJ1-1; a weak D match, TRBD1 (5 bases). Between the trimmed V and J ends, which lost 6 bases and 8 bases, there was a span of 10 bases. This CDR3 comprises 11 residues. Germline V gene data show CDR1 as LGHDT and CDR2 as YNNKEL (reference sequence).